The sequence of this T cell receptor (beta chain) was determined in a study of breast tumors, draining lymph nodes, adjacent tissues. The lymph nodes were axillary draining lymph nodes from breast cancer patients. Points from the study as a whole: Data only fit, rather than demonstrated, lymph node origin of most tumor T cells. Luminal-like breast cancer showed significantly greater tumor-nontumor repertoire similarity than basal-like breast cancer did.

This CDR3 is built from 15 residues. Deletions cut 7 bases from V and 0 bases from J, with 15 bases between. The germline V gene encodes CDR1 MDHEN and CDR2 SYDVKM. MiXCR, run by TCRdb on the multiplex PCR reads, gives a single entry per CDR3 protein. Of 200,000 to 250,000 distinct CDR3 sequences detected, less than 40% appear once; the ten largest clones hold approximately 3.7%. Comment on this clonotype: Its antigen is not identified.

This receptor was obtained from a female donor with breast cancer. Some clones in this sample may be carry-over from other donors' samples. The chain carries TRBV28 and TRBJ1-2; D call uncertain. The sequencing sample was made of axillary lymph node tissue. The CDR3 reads CASNPTGYSNYGYTF. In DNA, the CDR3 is TGTGCCAGCAACCCGACGGGGTATTCTAACTATGGCTACACCTTC.